The 27 T cell receptor beta chains below all came from one sample that was sequenced in a study of siplizumab effects on memory and regulatory T cells. TCRdb keeps only in-frame clones here, not all; method: immunoSEQ multiplex PCR. The sample lists about 69,000 clones, around 90% occurring once. Sequencing was performed on Tregs sorted from blood. Every receptor here comes from a human donor in good health.

The chain recombines TRBV7-2 with TRBJ1-2, with no clear D. The CDR3 spans 15 residues. Germline CDR1 reads SGHTA; CDR2 reads FQGNSA. V shed 1 base and J shed 0 bases, with 9 bases lying between them. CDR3 DNA sequence: TGTGCCAGCAGCTTAGAAGTGGTAGCTAACTATGGCTACACCTTC. Protein product: CASSLEVVANYGYTF.

This rearrangement joins TRBV13 to TRBJ1-4, with TRBD1 matching over 8 bases. The CDR3 runs to 21 residues. Losses at the gene ends were 2 bases for V and 7 bases for J; bases not matched to a gene: 24. The germline V gene encodes CDR1 PRHDT and CDR2 FYEKMQ (reference sequence). The CDR3 region has the DNA TGTGCCAGCAGCTTATCGCGGCTCAGCGACAGGGGTTTTGGCTTGCTTGAAAAACTGTTTTTT. Translated, it gives CASSLSRLSDRGFGLLEKLFF.

The rearrangement uses TRBV2 and TRBJ2-7; 7 bases agree with TRBD2. V lost 6 bases, J lost 6 bases, and 14 bases stayed unmatched. The CDR3 sequence is 15 residues long. CDR1 is SNHLY and CDR2 is FYNNEI in the germline V gene. Here the CDR3 DNA reads TGTGCCAGCAGGAGTCTGGCGGGAGTGGGGGGCGAGCAGTACTTC. This encodes CASRSLAGVGGEQYF.

The chain couples TRBV10-3 to TRBJ1-2; D is unresolved. This CDR3 comprises 16 residues. The V gene's germline CDR1 is ENHRY and CDR2 SYGVKD. Trimming left V 2 bases short and J 4 bases short, with 17 bases between. This CDR3 reads CAISETIGRNFYGYTF. In nucleotides, the CDR3 is TGTGCCATCAGTGAGACCATAGGACGGAATTTCTATGGCTACACCTTC.

The chain uses TRBV29-1 and TRBJ2-3; D remains unclear. CDR3 length equals 12 residues. Germline V gene data show CDR1 as SQVTM and CDR2 as ANQGSEA. Trimming cost V 3 bases and J 0 bases, with 4 bases left between them. CDR3 sequence (DNA): TGCAGCGTTGACTATAGCACAGATACGCAGTATTTT. Amino acids: CSVDYSTDTQYF.

V gene TRBV2 combines with J gene TRBJ2-7; TRBD1 matches at 10 bases. V lost 4 bases to trimming and J lost 3 bases; unmatched junction nucleotides: 6. CDR1 SNHLY and CDR2 FYNNEI come from the germline V gene. The CDR3 extends over 15 amino acids. CDR3 in amino acids: CASSADRTGGYEQYF. The DNA of the CDR3 is TGTGCCAGCAGTGCAGATCGGACAGGGGGCTACGAGCAGTACTTC.

The rearrangement joins TRBV7-3 to TRBJ1-3; 7 bases map to TRBD1. Looked up from germline, CDR1 is SGHTA and CDR2 is FQGTGA. Trimming took 2 bases from V and 2 from J; bases not matched to a gene: 3. The CDR3 spans 15 residues. CDR3 nucleotides: TGTGCCAGCAGCTTAGAGGGGGCAGCTGGAAACACCATATATTTT. Amino acids: CASSLEGAAGNTIYF.

The rearrangement links TRBV5-1 to TRBJ1-2; D is unclear. The CDR3 is 11 residues long. Trimming removed 0 bases at V and 7 bases at J, with 4 bases between. CDR1 is SGHRS, CDR2 YFSETQ, per germline. The CDR3 protein is CASSLGFGYTF. DNA for the CDR3: TGCGCCAGCAGCTTGGGGTTTGGCTACACCTTC.

The rearrangement joins TRBV21-1 to TRBJ1-5; TRBD1 was called by the table and not checked on the DNA. TRBV21-1 is tagged as a pseudogene. The CDR3 is 15 amino acids. CDR3 sequence: CASSLRQGLSQPQHF. The CDR3 bases are TGTGCCAGCAGCTTACGACAGGGCTTGTCACAGCCCCAGCATTTT.

Worth noting for this clone: At one of its ends the junction is not consistent with the germline gene, which may arise from a read error. The chain couples TRBV6-6 to TRBJ2-2; no clear D. This CDR3 comprises 16 residues. In germline, CDR1 is MNHNY, CDR2 SVGAGI (reference sequence). The CDR3 DNA reads TGTGCCAGCAGATACTCGCCCGGAGAATCCACCGGGGAGCTGTTTTTT. It is translated as CASRYSPGESTGELFF.

The chain combines TRBV7-3 with TRBJ2-3, with 10 positions matching TRBD2. V shed 6 bases, J shed 0 bases, and the junction held 3 bases outside the gene matches. The CDR3 consists of 15 residues. Germline CDR1 reads SGHTA; CDR2 reads FQGTGA. The CDR3: CASSPAGGSTDTQYF. The CDR3 DNA reads as TGTGCCAGCAGTCCAGCGGGAGGGAGCACAGATACGCAGTATTTT.

In its sample, this clone is medium-sized. V gene TRBV2 combines with J gene TRBJ1-2, with TRBD1 as a possible D gene (6 bases). Germline lookup yields CDR1 SNHLY and CDR2 FYNNEI. This CDR3 contains 13 residues. V lost 9 bases to trimming and J lost 9 bases, with 20 bases between them. The CDR3 region has the DNA TGTGCCAGGAGAGTCGGACAGCTAGGTAGCTACACCTTC. Amino acid sequence: CARRVGQLGSYTF.

The V call is TRBV7-9, the J call TRBJ2-2; TRBD1 matches 11 bases. V lost 1 base and J lost 7; bases outside the gene matches: 8. Germline V gene sequence: CDR1 SEHNR, CDR2 FQNEAQ (reference sequence). The CDR3 has 17 residues. CDR3 loop: CASSLGAWTGGHGELFF. In DNA, the CDR3 is TGTGCCAGCAGCTTAGGGGCTTGGACAGGGGGCCACGGGGAGCTGTTTTTT. Variable domain in full (rest from reference TRBV7-9 and TRBJ2-2): DTGVSQNPRHKITKRGQNVTFRCDPISEHNRLYWYRQTLGQGPEFLTYFQNEAQLEKSRLLSDRFSAERPKGSFSTLEIQRTEQGDSAMYLCASSLGAWTGGHGELFFGEGSRLTVL.

The gene calls are TRBV28 and TRBJ2-2; D may be TRBD2 (6 bases). This CDR3 comprises 14 residues. Germline values: CDR1 MDHEN, CDR2 SYDVKM. Trimming shortened V by 6 bases and J by 2 bases, and 10 bases separated the two germline ends. The CDR3 spells CASRYSGNTGELFF. The CDR3 nucleotides read TGTGCCAGCAGATATAGCGGAAACACCGGGGAGCTGTTTTTT.

This chain joins TRBV7-2 and TRBJ2-7; unclear D gene. Germline lookup yields CDR1 SGHTA and CDR2 FQGNSA. The V end lost 3 bases, the J end lost 0 bases, and 6 bases lay between the germline ends. This CDR3 region has 13 residues. CDR3 coding DNA: TGTGCCAGCAGCTTGCAGGTCTCCTACGAGCAGTACTTC. This codes for CASSLQVSYEQYF. Combining the CDR3 with reference TRBV7-2 and TRBJ2-7 gives the whole variable domain GAGVSQSPSNKVTEKGKDVELRCDPISGHTALYWYRQSLGQGLEFLIYFQGNSAPDKSGLPSDRFSAERTGGSVSTLTIQRTQQEDSAVYLCASSLQVSYEQYFGPGTRLTVT.

The chain links TRBV28 to TRBJ1-2; tentative D call: TRBD1 (5 bases). V lost 2 bases and J lost 6, with 10 bases in between. This CDR3 spans 13 amino acids. Looked up from germline, CDR1 is MDHEN and CDR2 is SYDVKM. The CDR3 region is CASSLLPGHGYTF. CDR3 sequence (DNA): TGTGCCAGCAGTTTACTGCCAGGGCATGGCTACACCTTC.

V is TRBV9 and J is TRBJ1-1, with 8 positions matching TRBD1. The germline gives CDR1 SGDLS, CDR2 YYNGEE. The CDR3 extends over 13 amino acids. The J segment lost 1 base and the V segment lost 5 bases, leaving 1 base of the junction unmatched. CDR3 sequence: CASRGTGNTEAFF. Written as DNA, the CDR3 is TGTGCCAGCAGGGGGACAGGGAACACTGAAGCTTTCTTT.

The CDR3 DNA reads as TGTGCCAGCAGCCAAGCACCGGAGGGGCGGAGTACGCAGTATTTT. Its translation: CASSQAPEGRSTQYF. The V and J genes are TRBV14 and TRBJ2-3; D is possibly TRBD2 (6 bases). The CDR3 length is 15 residues. Between the trimmed V and J ends, which lost 1 base and 8 bases, there was a span of 16 bases. Germline loops: CDR1 SGHDN, CDR2 FVKESK.

The chain is built from TRBV6-4 and TRBJ2-1; tentatively, D is TRBD1 (7 bases). V lost 5 bases and J 10 bases, leaving 12 bases between the germline ends. The germline V gene encodes CDR1 MRHNA and CDR2 SNTAGT. This CDR3 is built from 12 residues. CDR3 region: CASSRLGGEQFF. The CDR3 DNA follows: TGTGCCAGCAGTCGACTAGGGGGCGAGCAGTTCTTC.

This chain joins TRBV6-5 and TRBJ1-3; the match to TRBD1 covers 7 bases. Germline CDR1 MNHEY, CDR2 SVGAGI. CDR3 length: 15 amino acids. V lost 1 base, J lost 4 bases, and 4 bases stayed unmatched. The CDR3 loop reads CASSYYRGLGNTIYF. The CDR3 nucleotides read TGTGCCAGCAGTTACTACAGGGGTTTGGGAAACACCATATATTTT.

The chain uses TRBV6-5 and TRBJ2-7; D possibly matches TRBD1 or TRBD2 (5 bases each). The CDR3 length is 14 residues. Trimming left V 6 bases short and J 2 bases short, with 14 bases between. The germline gives CDR1 MNHEY, CDR2 SVGAGI. CDR3 sequence: CASSGDQVTYEQYF. CDR3 DNA: TGTGCCAGCAGCGGGGACCAGGTAACCTACGAGCAGTACTTC.

V is TRBV6-5 and J is TRBJ1-1; D unresolved. Trimming took off 6 bases at V and 0 bases at J, with 11 bases between the two ends. Germline loops: CDR1 MNHEY, CDR2 SVGAGI. The CDR3 runs 14 residues. The CDR3 spells CASRTTVMNTEAFF. Here the CDR3 DNA reads TGTGCCAGCAGGACAACAGTAATGAACACTGAAGCTTTCTTT.

The genes are TRBV11-2 and TRBJ2-1, with 11 bases fitting TRBD2. Germline assignment: CDR1 SGHAT and CDR2 FQNNGV. The CDR3 extends over 15 amino acids. V lost 5 bases to trimming and J lost 4 bases; unmatched junction nucleotides: 4. CDR3 protein: CASSELAGVYNEQFF. The CDR3 coding sequence is TGTGCCAGCAGCGAACTAGCGGGAGTTTACAATGAGCAGTTCTTC. Looking up the rest from reference TRBV11-2 and TRBJ2-1 gives the full variable domain: EAGVAQSPRYKIIEKRQSVAFWCNPISGHATLYWYQQILGQGPKLLIQFQNNGVVDDSQLPKDRFSAERLKGVDSTLKIQPAKLEDSAVYLCASSELAGVYNEQFFGPGTRLTVL.

V gene TRBV2 combines with J gene TRBJ2-4; D call uncertain. The CDR3 loop spans 15 amino acids. Germline lookup yields CDR1 SNHLY and CDR2 FYNNEI. The V gene lost 3 bases and the J gene lost 0 bases, with 9 bases spanning the gap. The CDR3 DNA reads as TGTGCCAGCAGTGATCTGGCCTTAGCCAAAAACATTCAGTACTTC. Translating gives CASSDLALAKNIQYF.

J is TRBJ2-1 and V is TRBV5-8; unclear D gene. The CDR3 is 14 residues long. The V gene's germline CDR1 is SGHTS and CDR2 YDEGEE. V lost 0 bases and J lost 4, with 8 bases in between. The CDR3 region has the DNA TGTGCCAGCAGCTTGGTTGGGCATTACAATGAGCAGTTCTTC. It specifies CASSLVGHYNEQFF. Drawing the rest from reference TRBV5-8 and TRBJ2-1, the complete variable domain is EAGVTQSPTHLIKTRGQQATLRCSPISGHTSVYWYQQALGLGLQFLLWYDEGEERNRGNFPPRFSGRQFPNYSSELNVNALELEDSALYLCASSLVGHYNEQFFGPGTRLTVL.

The J gene is TRBJ1-4, the V gene TRBV6-1; possible D gene TRBD1, 6 bases. The V and J ends lost 4 bases and 4 bases respectively, with 16 bases between them. The CDR3 is 16 amino acids. Per the germline V gene, CDR1 is MNHNS and CDR2 is SASEGT. The CDR3 DNA sequence: TGTGCCAGCAGTGCAGCGACAGGTGGACTTAATGAAAAACTGTTTTTT. Its translation: CASSAATGGLNEKLFF.

CDR3 sequence reads: CSVERDSTDTQYF. Written as DNA, the CDR3 is TGCAGCGTTGAAAGGGACAGCACAGATACGCAGTATTTT. This rearrangement joins TRBV29-1 to TRBJ2-3, with D perhaps TRBD1 or TRBD2 (5 bases each). The CDR3 totals 13 residues. CDR1 is SQVTM and CDR2 is ANQGSEA in the germline V gene. Deletions cut 2 bases from V and 0 bases from J, with 6 bases between.